The rows below give T cell receptor beta chains drawn from one sample of a study of memory CD4+ T cells and cytomegalovirus serostatus. Profiled with immunoSEQ multiplex PCR; TCRdb holds only in-frame clones, not every one. Counted here are 40,000 to 55,000 clones, under 90% occurring once; the ten biggest clones make up less than 0.6%. The sequencing input was memory CD4+ T cells from blood. These receptors originate from an adult in good health and CMV-seronegative. Both conserved end residues are part of each CDR3. The order of the fields is V gene, J gene, D gene, clone size, CDR3 DNA, CDR3 protein. The D gene is left open where the match is weak. Rows give clone size only sometimes, using once, few, many, or a class for an expanded clone.

TRBV7-2	TRBJ1-2	TRBD1	.	TGTGCCAGCAGCTTAGTGGCGGACAGGAGGACTAACTATGGCTACACCTTC	CASSLVADRRTNYGYTF
TRBV6-6	TRBJ2-3	.	.	TGTGCCAGCAGTAGTAAGGGAATCACAGATACGCAGTATTTT	CASSSKGITDTQYF
TRBV5-4	TRBJ1-2	.	few	TGTGCCAGCAGCTTACGTAGAACATATAACTATGGCTACACCTTC	CASSLRRTYNYGYTF
TRBV11-3	TRBJ2-7	.	once	TGTGCCAGCAGCTTAGAGGGCAATGCCTACGAGCAGTACTTC	CASSLEGNAYEQYF
TRBV5-1	TRBJ1-4	.	.	TGCGCCAGCAGCTTGGGTTCGGGGGCGGACGAAAAACTGTTTTTT	CASSLGSGADEKLFF
TRBV7-3	TRBJ1-1	.	.	TGTGCCAGCAGCTTAACACCAGGAAACACTGAAGCTTTCTTT	CASSLTPGNTEAFF
TRBV15	TRBJ1-4	TRBD1	few	TGTGCCACCAGCAGAGGGGGACAGGGGAATGAAAAACTGTTTTTT	CATSRGGQGNEKLFF
TRBV12-5	TRBJ2-7	TRBD1	.	TGTGCTAGTGCCCCCCCCGGACAGGCCCTCTACGAGCAGTACTTC	CASAPPGQALYEQYF
TRBV11-2	TRBJ1-5	TRBD1	.	TGTGCCAGCAGCTTAGGGGACAGGGATAATCAGCCCCAGCATTTT	CASSLGDRDNQPQHF
TRBV5-1	TRBJ1-2	.	.	TGCGCCAGCAGCTTGCGGGCAGGGAATAACTATGGCTACACCTTC	CASSLRAGNNYGYTF
TRBV5-8	TRBJ1-2	.	few	TGTGCCAGCAGATACTGGATGGGGAAGGGGAAAAACTACTATGGCTACACCTTC	CASRYWMGKGKNYYGYTF
TRBV29-1	TRBJ2-3	.	.	TGCAGCGTTGAAGATACGCACTTTGGGGACTTTTTCACAGATACGCAGTATTTT	CSVEDTHFGDFFTDTQYF
TRBV6-5	TRBJ1-5	.	.	TGTGCCAGCAGTACTAGGGGCAGGGACCAGCCCCAGCATTTT	CASSTRGRDQPQHF
TRBV15	TRBJ2-7	.	.	TGTGCCACCAGCAGAGCTGGGGGCCACGAGCAGTACTTC	CATSRAGGHEQYF
TRBV9	TRBJ1-1	.	.	TGTGCCAGTTCTTACAGGGACACTGAAGCTTTCTTT	CASSYRDTEAFF
TRBV18	TRBJ1-1	.	.	TGTGCCAGCTCACCAGGGGAGAACACTGAAGCTTTCTTT	CASSPGENTEAFF
TRBV7-2	TRBJ2-7	TRBD1	.	TGTGCCAGCAGCTTAGGTACAGGGGGCGCGTACGAGCAGTACTTC	CASSLGTGGAYEQYF
TRBV7-8	TRBJ2-7	TRBD1	.	TGTGCCAGCAGTTGGGACAGGGGATACGAGCAGTACTTC	CASSWDRGYEQYF
TRBV13	TRBJ1-1	.	few	TGTGCCAGCAGCTTAGGTGTAGGCGAAGCTTTCTTT	CASSLGVGEAFF
TRBV28	TRBJ2-1	TRBD1	.	TGTGCCAGCAGTCTGGCGTTAACGGGACAGGGTTTAGATGAGCAGTTCTTC	CASSLALTGQGLDEQFF
TRBV21-1	TRBJ1-4	.	.	TGTGCCAGCTTGGTCCCAGTACCATATGAAAAACTGTTTTTT	CASLVPVPYEKLFF
TRBV30	TRBJ2-7	.	.	TGTGCCTGGAGTGTACGTGGGGAGCCCGGCAGATACGAGCAGTACTTC	CAWSVRGEPGRYEQYF
TRBV6-5	TRBJ2-2	.	.	TGTGCCAGCAGTTACTCTGGCAGTGAGACCGGGGAGCTGTTTTTT	CASSYSGSETGELFF
TRBV10-3	TRBJ1-6	TRBD1	.	TGTGCCATCAGTGGGGGGACAGACTATAATTCACCCCTCCACTTT	CAISGGTDYNSPLHF
TRBV12-5	TRBJ2-3	.	.	TGTGCTAGTGGTTTCGGGGGCACAGATACGCAGTATTTT	CASGFGGTDTQYF
TRBV2	TRBJ1-5	.	.	TGTGCCAGCGGGGGACAAAAAGGGGTTTCAAAACAGCCCCAGCATTTT	CASGGQKGVSKQPQHF
TRBV7-6	TRBJ2-5	.	.	TGTGCCAGCAGCTTCGCCCTTCCGACCCAGGTCGGGGAGACCCAGTACTTC	CASSFALPTQVGETQYF
TRBV5-1	TRBJ2-2	.	.	TGCGCCAGCAGACAGACCCCGAACACCGGGGAGCTGTTTTTT	CASRQTPNTGELFF
TRBV10-3	TRBJ2-7	TRBD1	.	TGTGCCATCAGTGAGTCATTAAGACAGGGAAGGACCTACGAGCAGTACTTC	CAISESLRQGRTYEQYF
TRBV19	TRBJ1-1	.	.	TGTGCCAGTAGTATCGTCGGGACACGGGCTTTCTTT	CASSIVGTRAFF
TRBV2	TRBJ2-7	.	few	TGTGCCAGCATGCTAAGAATGTACGAGCAGTACTTC	CASMLRMYEQYF
TRBV7-9	TRBJ2-5	TRBD2	.	TGTGCCAGCAGCAAAATAGCGGGGGACCGGGGAGAGACCCAGTACTTC	CASSKIAGDRGETQYF
TRBV9	TRBJ1-5	TRBD1	few	TGTGCCAGCAGCGCCCAACAGGGGGCCCAGCCCCAGCATTTT	CASSAQQGAQPQHF
TRBV19	TRBJ2-2	TRBD1	.	TGTGCCAGTAACCGGGGACAGGGGGCCGGGGAGCTGTTTTTT	CASNRGQGAGELFF
TRBV5-1	TRBJ1-4	.	once	TGCGCCAGCAGCTTGGCCGGGAGGGGTAATGAAAAACTGTTTTTT	CASSLAGRGNEKLFF
TRBV30	TRBJ1-4	.	.	TGTGCCTGGAGTACCGGGGCCAATGAAAAACTGTTTTTT	CAWSTGANEKLFF
TRBV6-1	TRBJ2-7	.	.	TGTGCCACCAAGAGTAGTAGGGTAGGGTACGAGCAGTACTTC	CATKSSRVGYEQYF
TRBV4-3	TRBJ1-2	.	once	TGCGCCAGCAGCCAAGCGGCCGGGAGCTATGGCTACACCTTC	CASSQAAGSYGYTF
TRBV11-3	TRBJ2-7	.	.	TGTGCCAGCAGCTCTCTACTCGACTGGCGGTTCTACGAGCAGTACTTC	CASSSLLDWRFYEQYF
TRBV29-1	TRBJ1-1	.	.	TGCAGCTCATGTAGGGGCCGGGACACTGAAGCTTTCTTT	CSSCRGRDTEAFF
TRBV5-1	TRBJ2-5	TRBD1	.	TGCGCCAGCACCCCGGACAGGACGGAGACCCAGTACTTC	CASTPDRTETQYF
TRBV9	TRBJ2-7	.	once	TGTGCCAGCAGCCCCGTTCTAAGCTCCTACGAGCAGTACTTC	CASSPVLSSYEQYF
TRBV6-1	TRBJ1-4	.	.	TGTGCCAGCAGTGAATTGGGAGTTGCAACTAATGAAAAACTGTTTTTT	CASSELGVATNEKLFF
TRBV5-4	TRBJ1-3	.	.	TGTGCCAGCAGCTTGCCTCCGGGGGGACCTGAATCTGGAAACACCATATATTTT	CASSLPPGGPESGNTIYF
TRBV6-6	TRBJ2-7	.	.	TGTGCCAGCAGTTACTTAAAGACAGGAGCCTACGAGCAGTACTTC	CASSYLKTGAYEQYF
TRBV9	TRBJ1-2	.	few	TGTGCCAGCAGCGACAGGGCGGTAGATGGCTACACCTTC	CASSDRAVDGYTF
TRBV9	TRBJ2-3	TRBD1	.	TGTGCCAGCAGCTTGGGACAGGGAATAACCACAGATACGCAGTATTTT	CASSLGQGITTDTQYF
TRBV5-1	TRBJ2-1	TRBD2	.	TGCGCCAGCACCCGGGGGGGCCTTTACAATGAGCAGTTCTTC	CASTRGGLYNEQFF
TRBV18	TRBJ1-2	TRBD1	.	TGTGCCAGCTCCCCCGGGACAGACCCATCCTATGGCTACACCTTC	CASSPGTDPSYGYTF
TRBV2	TRBJ2-1	TRBD2	.	TGTGCCAGCAGTGGTTCAGCGGGGGGAGGTAATGAGCAGTTCTTC	CASSGSAGGGNEQFF
TRBV18	TRBJ1-2	.	.	TGTGCCAGCTCACCAGGACAAAATCCGCGGCCCCATTATGGCTACACCTTC	CASSPGQNPRPHYGYTF
TRBV7-9	TRBJ1-4	.	.	TGTGCCAGCAGCTCAGGCCAGACAGCGGGCCATGAAAAACTGTTTTTT	CASSSGQTAGHEKLFF
TRBV4-1	TRBJ2-1	.	few	TGCGCCAGCAGCCAAGAGGGACCCAGACCCTACAATGAGCAGTTCTTC	CASSQEGPRPYNEQFF